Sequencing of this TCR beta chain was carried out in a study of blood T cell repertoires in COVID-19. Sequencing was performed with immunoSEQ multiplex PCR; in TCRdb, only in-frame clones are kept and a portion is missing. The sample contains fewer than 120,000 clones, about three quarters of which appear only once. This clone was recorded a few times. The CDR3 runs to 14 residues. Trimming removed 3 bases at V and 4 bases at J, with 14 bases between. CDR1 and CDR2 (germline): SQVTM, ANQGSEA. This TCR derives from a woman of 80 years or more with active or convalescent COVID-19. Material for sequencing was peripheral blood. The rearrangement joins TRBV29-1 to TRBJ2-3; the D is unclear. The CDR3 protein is CSVDSSLPADTQYF. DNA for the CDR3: TGCAGCGTTGACTCTAGTCTCCCTGCAGATACGCAGTATTTT.